The entry that follows covers one TCR beta chain sequence. The sample belongs to a study of blood T cell repertoires in COVID-19. Overall study context: Material from acute and convalescent COVID-19 was sourced from the United States, Italy and Spain. PBMCs, B-cell-depleted T cells, or T cells provided the cDNA or gDNA that made up the material.

In the study's own analysis: Reference gene primer amplification gave estimated nucleated cell counts. Sequenced by immunoSEQ multiplex PCR; TCRdb stores in-frame clones only, minus some. V and J calls and clone size follow that table, whereas D and trimming were derived from the DNA. This sample has roughly 280,000 clones, with about 90% found just once. J was trimmed by 3 bases and V by 4 bases; bases with no gene match: 4. The length of the CDR3 is 15 residues. Germline V gene lookup returns CDR1 SGHNT and CDR2 YYREEE (reference sequence). The chain carries TRBV5-4 and TRBJ2-1; 10 bases map to TRBD2. The clonotype originates from a woman in her fifties or sixties who had recovered from COVID-19. Material for sequencing was peripheral blood. The chain's CDR3 is CASSGSGGGYNEQFF. CDR3 DNA sequence: TGTGCCAGCAGCGGAAGCGGGGGGGGCTACAATGAGCAGTTCTTC. Full variable domain (outside the CDR3, taken from reference TRBV5-4 and TRBJ2-1): ETGVTQSPTHLIKTRGQQVTLRCSSQSGHNTVSWYQQALGQGPQFIFQYYREEENGRGNFPPRFSGLQFPNYSSELNVNALELDDSALYLCASSGSGGGYNEQFFGPGTRLTVL.